This T cell receptor beta chain was documented in a study of shared clonotypes between healthy human individuals. Across the whole study: Donors, aged 18 to 49, were a couple of women and a few men.

Findings and caveats of the study: Limited genetic and exposure-history diversity came from having few donors. Non-shared clonotypes showed lower generation probabilities than clonotypes common to all four donors.

Some clones are missing from TCRdb's copy, which holds only in-frame ones; the method was immunoSEQ multiplex PCR. The profile shows around 2.1 million clones, approximately 94% of them singletons. The V and J ends lost 1 base and 4 bases respectively, with 10 bases between them. Germline assignment: CDR1 SGHAT and CDR2 FQNNGV. This CDR3 comprises 14 residues. In the case of this clone: The antigen is not known.

As defined, naive CD8 cells were CD45RO-negative and positively selected for CCR7, with terminally differentiated effector memory CD45RA+ cells excluded. The chain employs TRBV11-2 and TRBJ1-2; D is possibly TRBD1 (6 bases). This clonotype was obtained from a man aged 18 to 35 in good health. Some clones in this sample may be carry-over from other donors' samples. Material: naive CD8+ T cells from PBMCs. CDR3 amino acids: CASSLVGGPYGYTF. In nucleotides, the CDR3 is TGTGCCAGCAGCTTAGTGGGGGGGCCCTATGGCTACACCTTC.